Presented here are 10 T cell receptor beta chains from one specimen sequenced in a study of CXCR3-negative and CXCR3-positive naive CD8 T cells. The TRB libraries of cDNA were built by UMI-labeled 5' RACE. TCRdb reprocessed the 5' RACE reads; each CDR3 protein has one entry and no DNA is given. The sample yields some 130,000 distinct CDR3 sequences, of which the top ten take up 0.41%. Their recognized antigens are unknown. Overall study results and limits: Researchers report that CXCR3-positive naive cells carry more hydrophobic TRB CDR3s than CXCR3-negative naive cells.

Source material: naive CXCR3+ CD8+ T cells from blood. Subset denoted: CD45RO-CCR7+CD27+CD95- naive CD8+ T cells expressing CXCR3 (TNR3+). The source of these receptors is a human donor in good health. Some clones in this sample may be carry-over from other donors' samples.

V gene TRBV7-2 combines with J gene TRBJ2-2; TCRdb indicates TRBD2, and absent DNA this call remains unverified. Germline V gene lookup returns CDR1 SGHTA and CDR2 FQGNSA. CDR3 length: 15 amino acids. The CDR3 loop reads CASSYGWGNTGELFF.

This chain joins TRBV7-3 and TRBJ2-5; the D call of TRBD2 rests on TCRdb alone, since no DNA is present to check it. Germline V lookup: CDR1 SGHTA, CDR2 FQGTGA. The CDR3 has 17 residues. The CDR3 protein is CASSFGTSGGPQETQYF.

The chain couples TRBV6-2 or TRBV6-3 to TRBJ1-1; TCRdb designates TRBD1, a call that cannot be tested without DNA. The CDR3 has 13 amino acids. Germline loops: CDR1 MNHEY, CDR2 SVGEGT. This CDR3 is CASSYRDNTEAFF.

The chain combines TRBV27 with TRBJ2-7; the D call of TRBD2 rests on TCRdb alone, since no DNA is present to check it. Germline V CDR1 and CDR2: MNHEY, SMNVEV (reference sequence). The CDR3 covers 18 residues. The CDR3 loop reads CASSQPLSSGLPNGEQYF.

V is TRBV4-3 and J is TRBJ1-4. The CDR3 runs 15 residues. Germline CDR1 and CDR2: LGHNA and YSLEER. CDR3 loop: CASSQAETANEKLFF.

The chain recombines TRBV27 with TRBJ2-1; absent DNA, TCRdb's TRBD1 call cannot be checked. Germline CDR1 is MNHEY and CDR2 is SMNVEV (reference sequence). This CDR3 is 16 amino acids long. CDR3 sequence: CASSLGPPGPYNEQFF.

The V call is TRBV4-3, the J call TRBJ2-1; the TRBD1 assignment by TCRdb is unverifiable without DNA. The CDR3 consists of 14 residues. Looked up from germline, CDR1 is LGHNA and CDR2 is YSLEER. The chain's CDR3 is CASSHEQGVDEQFF.

CDR3 sequence reads: CASSQVSSRWDNEQFF. J is TRBJ2-1 and V is TRBV14. CDR3 length equals 16 residues. CDR1 is SGHDN, CDR2 FVKESK, per germline.

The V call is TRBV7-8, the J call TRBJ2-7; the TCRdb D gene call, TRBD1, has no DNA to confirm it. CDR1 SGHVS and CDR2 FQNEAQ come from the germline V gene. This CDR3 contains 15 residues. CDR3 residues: CASSLGRDRSSPQYF.

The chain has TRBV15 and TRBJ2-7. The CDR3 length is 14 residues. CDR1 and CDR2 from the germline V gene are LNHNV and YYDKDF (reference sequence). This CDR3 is CATSENRESYEQYF.